This T cell receptor beta chain was recorded in a study of T cells in Graves' hyperthyroidism and ophthalmopathy. Authors of the study amplified TCR beta CDR3 regions from RNA transcripts. Researchers ran a first-round RT-PCR on the TCR CDR3 using the HTBI primer set. In TCRdb, the multiplex PCR reads were re-called with MiXCR into one record per CDR3 protein. The sample lists about 92,000 distinct CDR3 sequences; roughly 56% were seen once. The ends were cut back, 6 bases at V and 4 bases at J, with 15 bases in the middle. The CDR3 contains 14 residues. Germline V gene data show CDR1 as SGHVS and CDR2 as FQNEAQ.

Sequenced material: blood. The sequence came from a woman in her 40s with Graves' hyperthyroidism. V usage is TRBV7-8 and J usage is TRBJ2-5; possible D gene TRBD2, 5 bases. In DNA form, the CDR3 reads TGTGCCAGCAGTTTACTAGGTAAGGTAGAGACCCAGTACTTC. It codes for CASSLLGKVETQYF.